A single sample is the source of the 23 T cell receptor beta chains below, sequenced in a study of blood T cell repertoires in COVID-19 (dated by TCRdb to the early 2020s). Libraries were made using the immunoSEQ multiplex PCR assay. In TCRdb, the immuneACCESS table is reduced to in-frame sequences with V and J assigned. These tables do not hold every clone; where another copy was compared, an unresolved V gene accounts for under half, and the others remain unexplained. This sample has around 120,000 clones in its table, and roughly 80% of those were observed once. The top ten constitute about 2% of the sample. Sequencing was carried out using peripheral blood. These receptors came from a man aged 65-85 years with acute or convalescent COVID-19.

This clone was observed a handful of times. This sequence joins TRBV7-8 and TRBJ2-1, with 7 nucleotides matching TRBD1. V shed 5 bases, J shed 1 base, and the junction held 8 bases outside the gene matches. This CDR3 has 16 residues. CDR1 is SGHVS and CDR2 is FQNEAQ in the germline V gene. The CDR3, as DNA: TGTGCCAGCAGCCCACGGACAGGTTCATCCTACAATGAGCAGTTCTTC. It translates to CASSPRTGSSYNEQFF. Drawing the rest from reference TRBV7-8 and TRBJ2-1, the complete variable domain is GAGVSQSPRYKVAKRGQDVALRCDPISGHVSLFWYQQALGQGPEFLTYFQNEAQLDKSGLPSDRFFAERPEGSVSTLKIQRTQQEDSAVYLCASSPRTGSSYNEQFFGPGTRLTVL.

This clone has more than one count but fewer than ten. Other nucleotide sequences in the sample specify the same CDR3. This sequence joins TRBV2 and TRBJ1-2; 9 nucleotides agree with TRBD1. Germline trimming cut 8 bases from V and 8 bases from J; bases unmatched to any gene: 6. Germline V lookup: CDR1 SNHLY, CDR2 FYNNEI. The CDR3 spans 12 residues. The CDR3 sequence is CASRDRGKGYTF. CDR3 in DNA: TGTGCCAGCCGAGACAGGGGGAAGGGCTACACCTTC.

V usage is TRBV5-1 and J usage is TRBJ2-3; 7 nucleotides match TRBD2. V shed 0 bases, J shed 3 bases, and the junction held 1 base outside the gene matches. The length of the CDR3 is 14 residues. Germline values: CDR1 SGHRS, CDR2 YFSETQ. CDR3 region: CASSLGGGTDTQYF. The CDR3 nucleotides are TGCGCCAGCAGCTTGGGGGGAGGGACAGATACGCAGTATTTT.

The chain is built from TRBV27 and TRBJ2-1; 11 bases agree with TRBD2. Trimming took 10 bases from V and 4 from J; bases not matched to a gene: 9. CDR1 is MNHEY, CDR2 SMNVEV, per germline (reference sequence). The CDR3 is 15 residues long. CDR3 in DNA: TGTGCCACCCAACCTGGGACTAGCGGATACAATGAGCAGTTCTTC. As protein: CATQPGTSGYNEQFF.

V usage is TRBV21-1 and J usage is TRBJ2-7; the D call in the table, TRBD2, was not verified against the DNA. TRBV21-1 is termed a pseudogene. This CDR3 spans 13 amino acids. DNA for the CDR3: TGTGCCAGCAGCAAAGCGGGGGGGTTCGAGCAGTACTTC. Translated: CASSKAGGFEQYF.

This clone was counted only a few times. The chain couples TRBV3-1 (or the pseudogene TRBV3-2) to TRBJ1-2; 9 positions agree with TRBD1. The CDR3 length is 17 residues. Germline assignment: CDR1 LGHDT and CDR2 YNNKEL (reference sequence). V was clipped by 4 bases and J by 4 bases; unmatched bases: 13. CDR3 bases: TGTGCCAGCAGCCCATTTGGGAGGGACAGGGAGACCTATGGCTACACCTTC. Encoded protein: CASSPFGRDRETYGYTF.

The rearrangement joins TRBV24-1 to TRBJ2-1, with D possibly being TRBD1 (5 bases). The CDR3 sequence is 16 residues long. V lost 4 bases to trimming and J lost 0 bases, with 12 bases between them. Per the germline V gene, CDR1 is KGHDR and CDR2 is SFDVKD. DNA of the CDR3: TGTGCCACCAGTGACCCGACAGCTAGCTCCTACAATGAGCAGTTCTTC. The encoded protein is CATSDPTASSYNEQFF.

The chain links TRBV3-1 (or the pseudogene TRBV3-2) to TRBJ2-2, with TRBD1 as a possible D gene (5 bases). CDR3 size: 12 residues. Germline CDR1 and CDR2: LGHDT and YNNKEL (reference sequence). The V end lost 7 bases, the J end lost 4 bases, and 7 bases lay between the germline ends. CDR3: CASNRGTGELFF. For the CDR3, the DNA is TGTGCCAGCAATAGGGGCACCGGGGAGCTGTTTTTT.

V gene TRBV5-1 combines with J gene TRBJ2-2; TRBD1 matches at 7 bases. Germline CDR1 reads SGHRS; CDR2 reads YFSETQ. Germline trimming cut 4 bases from V and 8 bases from J; bases unmatched to any gene: 11. The CDR3 is 15 amino acids. The CDR3 spells CASSNGDSVAGELFF. CDR3 nucleotide sequence: TGCGCCAGCAGCAATGGGGACAGCGTGGCGGGGGAGCTGTTTTTT.

This clone was detected ten times or more. This sequence joins TRBV4-1 and TRBJ1-4; 9 bases are a match to TRBD1. Germline V gene lookup returns CDR1 MGHRA and CDR2 YSYEKL. V trimming: 2 bases; J trimming: 8 bases; junction bases outside the gene matches: 6. The CDR3 extends over 15 amino acids. The CDR3 sequence is CASSQSPGQGEKLFF. The CDR3 DNA follows: TGCGCCAGCAGCCAATCCCCTGGACAGGGGGAAAAACTGTTTTTT.

J is TRBJ2-1 and V is TRBV5-5, with D unresolved. The CDR3 loop spans 15 amino acids. Between the trimmed V and J ends, which lost 3 bases and 4 bases, there was a span of 14 bases. Germline lookup yields CDR1 SGHKS and CDR2 YYEKEE (reference sequence). CDR3 amino acids: CASSSTPNDYNEQFF. CDR3 in DNA: TGTGCCAGCAGCTCCACCCCTAACGATTACAATGAGCAGTTCTTC.

The rearrangement links TRBV18 to TRBJ2-7, with 9 bases that match TRBD1. The germline gives CDR1 KGHSH, CDR2 LQKENI. The CDR3 covers 14 residues. V lost 3 bases and J lost 6; bases outside the gene matches: 6. The CDR3 region has the DNA TGTGCCAGCTCACCGGCGACAGGGGGAAGCGAGCAGTACTTC. This sequence encodes CASSPATGGSEQYF.

The chain employs TRBV11-2 and TRBJ2-5; 8 bases line up with TRBD2. CDR3 size: 15 residues. After removal of 6 bases from V and 1 base from J, the junction contained 7 bases not matched to a gene. Germline V gene data show CDR1 as SGHAT and CDR2 as FQNNGV. The CDR3 DNA reads TGTGCCAGCAGACACCTTCGGGGGGGCCAAGAGACCCAGTACTTC. Translating it yields CASRHLRGGQETQYF.

The chain couples TRBV11-3 to TRBJ2-1; 12 bases align to TRBD2. The CDR3 spans 16 residues. V lost 5 bases and J lost 7; bases outside the gene matches: 9. Germline V gene data show CDR1 as SGHNT and CDR2 as YENEEA. DNA of the CDR3: TGTGCCAGCAGCGCCCTGACTAGCGGGGGAGGGAATGAGCAGTTCTTC. Protein product: CASSALTSGGGNEQFF.

The gene calls are TRBV5-1 and TRBJ1-6; 7 nucleotides match TRBD1. CDR1 is SGHRS, CDR2 YFSETQ, per germline. Trimming cost V 7 bases and J 7 bases; bases outside gene matches: 5. The CDR3 covers 13 residues. The CDR3 loop reads CASRQGENSPLHF. As DNA, the CDR3 is TGCGCCAGCCGACAGGGCGAGAATTCACCCCTCCACTTT.

In its sample, this clone was seen once. The chain carries TRBV7-8 and TRBJ1-5; unclear D gene. The CDR3 totals 14 residues. Germline CDR1 reads SGHVS; CDR2 reads FQNEAQ. V was clipped by 0 bases and J by 6 bases, with 9 bases between them. In nucleotides, the CDR3 is TGTGCCAGCAGCTTAGCGGGCGGGCGTCAGCCCCAGCATTTT. Residues: CASSLAGGRQPQHF. Drawing the rest from reference TRBV7-8 and TRBJ1-5, the complete variable domain is GAGVSQSPRYKVAKRGQDVALRCDPISGHVSLFWYQQALGQGPEFLTYFQNEAQLDKSGLPSDRFFAERPEGSVSTLKIQRTQQEDSAVYLCASSLAGGRQPQHFGDGTRLSIL.

V usage is TRBV19 and J usage is TRBJ2-3, with 8 bases lining up with TRBD2. The CDR3 consists of 15 residues. V shed 5 bases and J 3 bases; nucleotides not matched to a gene: 7. Germline CDR1 and CDR2: LNHDA and SQIVND (reference sequence). In DNA, the CDR3 is TGTGCCAGTAGTCTCGGACTAGCTGTGACAGATACGCAGTATTTT. Translated, it gives CASSLGLAVTDTQYF.

The V and J genes are TRBV2 and TRBJ2-5; 14 positions match TRBD2. The CDR3 is 16 residues long. The ends lost 7 bases at V and 4 bases at J; junction bases unmatched: 8. The germline V gene encodes CDR1 SNHLY and CDR2 FYNNEI. The CDR3 here is CASTARLAGGPETQYF. The CDR3 DNA reads TGTGCCAGCACTGCCCGACTAGCGGGGGGGCCAGAGACCCAGTACTTC.

V usage is TRBV12-3 or TRBV12-4 and J usage is TRBJ1-1; 11 nucleotides align to TRBD1. J was trimmed by 8 bases and V by 6 bases; bases with no gene match: 5. This CDR3 contains 13 residues. CDR3 DNA: TGTGCCAGCAGCCGGGACAGGGGGTCCGAAGCTTTCTTT. Protein: CASSRDRGSEAFF.

This rearrangement joins TRBV10-3 to TRBJ1-3; 7 nucleotides match TRBD1. The CDR3 sequence is 16 residues long. In germline, CDR1 is ENHRY, CDR2 SYGVKD. Unmatched junction bases numbered 8, after V lost 5 bases and J lost 1 base. The CDR3 is CAISPGQKISGNTIYF. In nucleotides, the CDR3 is TGTGCCATCAGTCCGGGACAGAAGATTTCTGGAAACACCATATATTTT.

The chain is built from TRBV27 and TRBJ1-2; 9 bases line up with TRBD1. Losses at the gene ends were 4 bases for V and 4 bases for J; bases not matched to a gene: 13. This CDR3 has 17 amino acids. Germline V lookup: CDR1 MNHEY, CDR2 SMNVEV (reference sequence). The CDR3, as DNA: TGTGCCAGCAGTTCCTCCTTGACAGGGGGGTTACGCTATGGCTACACCTTC. Protein product: CASSSSLTGGLRYGYTF.

The chain recombines TRBV19 with TRBJ2-5; tentative D call: TRBD2 (7 bases). In germline, CDR1 is LNHDA, CDR2 SQIVND (reference sequence). The length of the CDR3 is 15 residues. V gave up 7 bases and J gave up 4 bases, with 19 bases separating them. CDR3 in amino acids: CASNAPGRGGETQYF. The CDR3 DNA follows: TGTGCCAGTAACGCTCCGGGTAGGGGGGGAGAGACCCAGTACTTC.

The gene calls are TRBV24-1 and TRBJ1-3; 7 bases agree with TRBD1. V was pared by 4 bases and J by 0 bases, with 5 bases of the junction left unmatched. The CDR3 spans 16 residues. Germline lookup yields CDR1 KGHDR and CDR2 SFDVKD. This chain's CDR3 is CATSEDRLSSGNTIYF. The CDR3 nucleotides are TGTGCCACCAGTGAGGACAGGCTTAGCTCTGGAAACACCATATATTTT.